Sequencing of this T cell receptor beta chain was carried out in a study of cytomegalovirus exposure and HLA in healthy donors. General observations from the study: Cytomegalovirus-associated TCR beta chains were listed, numbering roughly 150. A classifier reportedly called cytomegalovirus status with high sensitivity and specificity. Researchers reported that a few CMV-associated chains were confirmed in vitro as CMV antigen-specific.

Method: immunoSEQ multiplex PCR; TCRdb's copy keeps in-frame clones and lacks some. The sample contains hundreds of thousands of clones, roughly 89% of which appear only once. Turning to this clone: Its antigen is unidentified.

The donors were members of the validation cohort comprising roughly 130 subjects, separate from the roughly 670-subject first cohort. CDR3 length: 14 amino acids. CDR1 and CDR2 (germline): SNHLY, FYNNEI. V trimming: 4 bases; J trimming: 3 bases; junction bases outside the gene matches: 5. The sequencing sample was made of PBMCs. The receptor was isolated from a woman aged 18-29 years in good health and CMV-seronegative. The chain is built from TRBV2 and TRBJ2-5, with TRBD1 matching over 7 bases. CDR3 DNA sequence: TGTGCCAGCAGTGTCGGGACAGTAGAAGAGACCCAGTACTTC. Its translation is CASSVGTVEETQYF.